This entry lists 3 T cell receptor beta chains sequenced from one sample in a study of CD8 T cells in ankylosing spondylitis. Each CDR3 protein gets one entry after TCRdb re-called the 5' RACE reads with MiXCR. The sample comprises 39,000 or so distinct CDR3 sequences, about 9.3% of which are singletons, and approximately 16% rests with the top ten. Material for sequencing was blood, either unsorted or a sorted T cell fraction (not recorded which). The receptor set was obtained from a male donor with ankylosing spondylitis or in good health (not recorded which).

The chain is built from TRBV4-3 and TRBJ2-1; 13 bases align to TRBD2. Germline CDR1 reads LGHNA; CDR2 reads YSLEER. V lost 0 bases, J lost 8 bases, and 7 bases stayed unmatched. The CDR3 extends over 17 amino acids. CDR3 sequence: CASSQDSGLAGWDEQFF. CDR3 bases: TGCGCCAGCAGCCAAGACTCGGGACTAGCGGGGTGGGATGAGCAGTTCTTC.

The sample holds many counts of this clonotype. The chain combines TRBV15 with TRBJ2-2, with a weak D call TRBD1 (5 bases). CDR3 length: 15 amino acids. CDR1 and CDR2 from the germline V gene are LNHNV and YYDKDF (reference sequence). Trimming took 0 bases from V and 3 from J, leaving 8 bases between them. CDR3 DNA sequence: TGTGCCACCAGCAGAGATAGGGGTGACACCGGGGAGCTGTTTTTT. It yields the protein CATSRDRGDTGELFF.

Ten or more counts support this clonotype. The chain couples TRBV4-2 to TRBJ2-5; 11 nucleotides match TRBD2. The CDR3 covers 18 residues. J lost 1 base, V lost 0 bases, and 7 bases had no gene match. Germline V CDR1 and CDR2: LGHNA, YNFKEQ. CDR3 bases: TGTGCCAGCAGCCAAGATCTACTAGCGGGAGCCCTCCAAGAGACCCAGTACTTC. It codes for CASSQDLLAGALQETQYF.